This record covers a single T cell receptor (beta chain). The antigen remains unidentified. Clones were read by immunoSEQ multiplex PCR, and TCRdb kept only the in-frame ones, dropping some. The sample yields fewer than 40,000 clones, over 75% seen once. The V end was cut by 2 bases, the J end by 0 bases, with 9 bases between. Per germline, CDR1 LNHDA and CDR2 SQIVND (reference sequence). CDR3 size: 15 residues. This sample stems from a study of OX40 agonist ivuxolimab in advanced cancers. As for the study in general: The patients received ivuxolimab by intravenous route every 2 weeks at 0.01 to 10 mg/kg. From about 23 to 85 years was the age range, with a mean of around 57 years, and 65% to 90% were male.

Study-wide results and limits: Low normalized T-cell clonal expansion was additionally recorded for some nonresponders. Relative to CD4+, CD8+ T cells held more expanded clones on average.

Specimen: CD4+ or CD8+ T cells sorted from blood, collected in a trial of the OX40 agonist ivuxolimab. V is TRBV19 and J is TRBJ2-3; D is possibly TRBD2 (5 bases). The sequence came from an adult with an advanced solid tumor such as melanoma, head and neck, liver or kidney cancer. The CDR3 loop is CASSISGPSTDTQYF. The CDR3 DNA follows: TGTGCCAGTAGTATAAGCGGCCCTAGCACAGATACGCAGTATTTT.